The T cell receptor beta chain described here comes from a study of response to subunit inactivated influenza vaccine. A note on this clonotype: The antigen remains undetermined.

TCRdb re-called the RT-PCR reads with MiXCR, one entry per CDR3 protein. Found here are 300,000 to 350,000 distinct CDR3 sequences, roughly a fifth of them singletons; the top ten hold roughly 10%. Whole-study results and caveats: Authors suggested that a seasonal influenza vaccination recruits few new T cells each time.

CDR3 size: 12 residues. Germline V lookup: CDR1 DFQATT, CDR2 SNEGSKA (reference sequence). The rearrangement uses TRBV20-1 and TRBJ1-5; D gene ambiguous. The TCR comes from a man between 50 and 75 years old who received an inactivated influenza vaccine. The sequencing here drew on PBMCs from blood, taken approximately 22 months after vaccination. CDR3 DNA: TGCAGCCCCCTACCCCCCAATCAGCCCCAGCATTTT. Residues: CSPLPPNQPQHF.